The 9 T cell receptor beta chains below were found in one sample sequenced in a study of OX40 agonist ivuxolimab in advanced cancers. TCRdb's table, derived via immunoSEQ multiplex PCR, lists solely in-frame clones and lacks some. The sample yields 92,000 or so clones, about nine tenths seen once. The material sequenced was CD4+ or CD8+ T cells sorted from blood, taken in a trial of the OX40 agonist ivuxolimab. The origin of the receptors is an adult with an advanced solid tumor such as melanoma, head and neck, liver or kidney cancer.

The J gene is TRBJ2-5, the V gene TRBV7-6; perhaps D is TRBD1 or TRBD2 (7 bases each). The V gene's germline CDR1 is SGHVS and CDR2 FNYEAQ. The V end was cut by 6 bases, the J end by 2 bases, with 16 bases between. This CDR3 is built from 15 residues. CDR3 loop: CASSPNRGGQETQYF. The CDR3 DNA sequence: TGTGCCAGCAGTCCGAACAGGGGAGGGCAAGAGACCCAGTACTTC. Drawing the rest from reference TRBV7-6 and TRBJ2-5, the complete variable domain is GAGVSQSPRYKVTKRGQDVALRCDPISGHVSLYWYRQALGQGPEFLTYFNYEAQQDKSGLPNDRFSAERPEGSISTLTIQRTEQRDSAMYRCASSPNRGGQETQYFGPGTRLLVL.

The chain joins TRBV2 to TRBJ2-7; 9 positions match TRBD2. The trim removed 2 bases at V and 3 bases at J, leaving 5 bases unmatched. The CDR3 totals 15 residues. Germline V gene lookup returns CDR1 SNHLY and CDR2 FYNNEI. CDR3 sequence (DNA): TGTGCCAGCAGTGAACTAGCGGGAAGGCTCTACGAGCAGTACTTC. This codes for CASSELAGRLYEQYF.

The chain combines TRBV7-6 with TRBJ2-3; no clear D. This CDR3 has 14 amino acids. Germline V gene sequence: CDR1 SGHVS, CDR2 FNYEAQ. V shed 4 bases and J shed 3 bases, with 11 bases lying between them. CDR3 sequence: CASSSRVGTDTQYF. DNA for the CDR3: TGTGCCAGCAGCTCCCGGGTGGGGACAGATACGCAGTATTTT.

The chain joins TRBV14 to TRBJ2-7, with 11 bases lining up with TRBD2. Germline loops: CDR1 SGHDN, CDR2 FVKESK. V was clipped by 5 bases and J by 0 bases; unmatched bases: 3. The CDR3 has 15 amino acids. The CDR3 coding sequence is TGTGCCAGCAGCGAAACTAGCGGGAGCTCCTACGAGCAGTACTTC. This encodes CASSETSGSSYEQYF.

The CDR3 reads CASSLGYNEQFF. For the CDR3, the DNA is TGTGCCAGCAGTTTAGGGTACAATGAGCAGTTCTTC. The chain couples TRBV28 to TRBJ2-1; D gene ambiguous. The CDR3 sequence is 12 residues long. Germline CDR1 reads MDHEN; CDR2 reads SYDVKM. V lost 2 bases and J lost 4, with 3 bases in between.

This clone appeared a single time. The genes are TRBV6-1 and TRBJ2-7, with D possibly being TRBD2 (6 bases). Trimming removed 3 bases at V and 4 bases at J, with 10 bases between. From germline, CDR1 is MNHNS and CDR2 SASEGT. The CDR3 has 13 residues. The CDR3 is CASSDWGVYEQYF. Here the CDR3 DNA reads TGTGCCAGCAGTGACTGGGGGGTTTACGAGCAGTACTTC.

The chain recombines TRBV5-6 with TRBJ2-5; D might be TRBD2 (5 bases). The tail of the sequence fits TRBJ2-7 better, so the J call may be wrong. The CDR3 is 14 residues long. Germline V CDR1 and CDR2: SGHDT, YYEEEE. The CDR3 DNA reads TGTGCCAGCAGCATAGAGAGCGGAATCTACGAGCAGTACTTC. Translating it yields CASSIESGIYEQYF.

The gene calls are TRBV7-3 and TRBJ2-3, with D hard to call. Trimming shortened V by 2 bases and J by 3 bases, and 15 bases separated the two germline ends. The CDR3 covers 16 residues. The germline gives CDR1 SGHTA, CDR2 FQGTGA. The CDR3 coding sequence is TGTGCCAGCAGCTTATCTGGACGGCCCGTAACAGATACGCAGTATTTT. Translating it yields CASSLSGRPVTDTQYF.

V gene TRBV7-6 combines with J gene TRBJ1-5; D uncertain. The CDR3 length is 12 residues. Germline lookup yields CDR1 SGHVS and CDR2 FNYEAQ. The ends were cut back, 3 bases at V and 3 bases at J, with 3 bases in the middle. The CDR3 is CASSFFNQPQHF. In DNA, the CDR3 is TGTGCCAGCAGCTTCTTCAATCAGCCCCAGCATTTT.